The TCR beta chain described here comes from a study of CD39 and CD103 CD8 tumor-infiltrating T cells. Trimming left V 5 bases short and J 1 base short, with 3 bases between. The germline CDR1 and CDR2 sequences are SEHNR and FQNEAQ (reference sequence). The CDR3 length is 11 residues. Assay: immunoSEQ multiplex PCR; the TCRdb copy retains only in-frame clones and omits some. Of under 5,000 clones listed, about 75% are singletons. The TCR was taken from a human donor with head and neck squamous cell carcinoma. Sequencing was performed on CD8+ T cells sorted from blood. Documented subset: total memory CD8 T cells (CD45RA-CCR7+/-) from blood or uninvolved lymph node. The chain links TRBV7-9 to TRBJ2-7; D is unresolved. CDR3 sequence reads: CASSASYEQYF. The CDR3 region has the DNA TGTGCCAGCAGCGCGTCCTACGAGCAGTACTTC.